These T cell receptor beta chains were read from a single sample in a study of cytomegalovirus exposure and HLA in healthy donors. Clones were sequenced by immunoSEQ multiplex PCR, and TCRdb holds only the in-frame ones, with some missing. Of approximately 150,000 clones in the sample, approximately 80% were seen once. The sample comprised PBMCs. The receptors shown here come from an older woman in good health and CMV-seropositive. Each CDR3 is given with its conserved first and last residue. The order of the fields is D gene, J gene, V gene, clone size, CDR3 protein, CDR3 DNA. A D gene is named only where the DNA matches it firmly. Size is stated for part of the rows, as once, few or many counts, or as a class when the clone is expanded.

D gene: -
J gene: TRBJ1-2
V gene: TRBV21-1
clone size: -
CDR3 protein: CASSKDPSRMGYTF
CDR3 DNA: TGTGCCAGCAGCAAGGATCCTAGTAGAATGGGCTACACCTTC

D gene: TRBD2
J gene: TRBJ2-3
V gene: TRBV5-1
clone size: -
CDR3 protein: CASSTGLAGGDTDTQYF
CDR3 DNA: TGCGCCAGCAGCACTGGACTAGCGGGAGGTGACACAGATACGCAGTATTTT

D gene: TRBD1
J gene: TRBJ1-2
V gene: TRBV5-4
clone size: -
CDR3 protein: CASSPRDRVGYTF
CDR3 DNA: TGTGCCAGCAGCCCCCGGGACAGGGTTGGCTACACCTTC

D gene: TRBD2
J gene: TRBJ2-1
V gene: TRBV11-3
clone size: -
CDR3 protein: CASSLGFPAGGYEQFF
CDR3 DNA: TGTGCCAGCAGCTTAGGGTTTCCAGCGGGAGGCTATGAGCAGTTCTTC

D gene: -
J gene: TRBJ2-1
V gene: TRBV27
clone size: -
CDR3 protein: CASSPGGRPNEQFF
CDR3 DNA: TGTGCCAGCAGCCCGGGGGGCCGGCCCAATGAGCAGTTCTTC

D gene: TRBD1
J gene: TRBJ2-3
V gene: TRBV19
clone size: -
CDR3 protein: CASSRFTGEGRDTQYF
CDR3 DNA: TGTGCCAGTAGTCGCTTCACAGGGGAAGGGAGAGATACGCAGTATTTT

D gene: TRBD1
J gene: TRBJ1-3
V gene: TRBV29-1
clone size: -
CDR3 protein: CSVRDPGQERNTIYF
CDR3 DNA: TGCAGCGTTCGGGACCCGGGACAGGAAAGAAACACCATATATTTT

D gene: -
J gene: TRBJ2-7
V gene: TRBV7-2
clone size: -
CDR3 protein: CASSSRSLWYEQYF
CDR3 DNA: TGTGCCAGCAGCTCCAGGTCATTGTGGTACGAGCAGTACTTC

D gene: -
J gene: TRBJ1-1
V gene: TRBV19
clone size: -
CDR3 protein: CASSIDAAYTEAFF
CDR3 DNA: TGTGCCAGTAGTATAGATGCGGCGTATACTGAAGCTTTCTTT

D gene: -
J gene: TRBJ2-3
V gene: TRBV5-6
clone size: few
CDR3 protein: CASSLVAADTQYF
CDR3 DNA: TGTGCCAGCAGCTTGGTCGCGGCAGATACGCAGTATTTT

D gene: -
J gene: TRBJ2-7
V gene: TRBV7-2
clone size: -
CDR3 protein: CASSLSRSGREQYF
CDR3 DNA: TGTGCCAGCAGCTTAAGTAGGTCAGGGCGAGAGCAGTACTTC

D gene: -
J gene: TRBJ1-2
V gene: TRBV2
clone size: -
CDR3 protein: CASNLGTAYGYTF
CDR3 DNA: TGTGCCAGCAACCTCGGGACTGCCTATGGCTACACCTTC

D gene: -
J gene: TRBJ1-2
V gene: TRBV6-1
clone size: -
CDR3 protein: CASSEEAGNNYGYTF
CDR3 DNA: TGTGCCAGCAGTGAAGAGGCAGGAAATAACTATGGCTACACCTTC

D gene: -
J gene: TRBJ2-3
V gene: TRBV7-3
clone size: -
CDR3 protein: CASSKDYTDTQYF
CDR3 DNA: TGTGCCAGCAGCAAAGACTACACAGATACGCAGTATTTT

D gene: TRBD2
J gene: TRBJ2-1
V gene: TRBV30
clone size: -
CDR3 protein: CAWAPIGLAGNEQFF
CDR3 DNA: TGTGCCTGGGCCCCAATTGGACTAGCGGGCAATGAGCAGTTCTTC

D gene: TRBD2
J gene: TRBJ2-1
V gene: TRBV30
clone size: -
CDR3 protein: CAWKQAGGYNEQFF
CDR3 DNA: TGTGCCTGGAAGCAGGCGGGAGGGTACAATGAGCAGTTCTTC

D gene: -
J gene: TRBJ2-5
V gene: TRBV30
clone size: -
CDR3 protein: CAWSTGETQYF
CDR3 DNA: TGTGCCTGGAGTACCGGGGAGACCCAGTACTTC

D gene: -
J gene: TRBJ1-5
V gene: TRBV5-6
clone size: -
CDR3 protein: CASSLAAGDSNQPQHF
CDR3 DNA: TGTGCCAGCAGCTTGGCCGCAGGGGATAGCAATCAGCCCCAGCATTTT

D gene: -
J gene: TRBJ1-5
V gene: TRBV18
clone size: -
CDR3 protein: CASSPQGGNQPQHF
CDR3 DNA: TGTGCCAGCTCACCACAGGGGGGCAATCAGCCCCAGCATTTT

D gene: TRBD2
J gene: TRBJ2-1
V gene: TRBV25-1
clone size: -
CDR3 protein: CASRSGSGEQFF
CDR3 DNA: TGTGCCAGTAGGAGCGGGAGTGGTGAGCAGTTCTTC

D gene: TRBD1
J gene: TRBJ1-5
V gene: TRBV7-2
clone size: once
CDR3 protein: CASSSDRAQPQHF
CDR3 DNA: TGTGCCAGCAGCTCGGACAGGGCGCAGCCCCAGCATTTT

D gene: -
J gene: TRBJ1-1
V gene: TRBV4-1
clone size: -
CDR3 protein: CASSQEGGLFGAFF
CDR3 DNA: TGCGCCAGCAGCCAAGAGGGAGGTCTCTTCGGAGCTTTCTTT

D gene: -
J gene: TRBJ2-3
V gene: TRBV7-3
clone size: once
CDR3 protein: CASSLARGIGDTQYF
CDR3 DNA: TGTGCCAGCAGCCTTGCCCGGGGGATTGGAGATACGCAGTATTTT

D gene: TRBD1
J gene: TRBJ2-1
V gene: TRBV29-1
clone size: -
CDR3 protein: CSVPRQGGLRDEQFF
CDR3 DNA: TGCAGCGTTCCTCGACAGGGTGGATTACGCGATGAGCAGTTCTTC

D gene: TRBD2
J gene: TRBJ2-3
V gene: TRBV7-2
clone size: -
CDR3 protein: CASSLDLAGGRDTQYF
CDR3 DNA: TGTGCCAGCAGCTTAGATCTAGCGGGAGGAAGAGATACGCAGTATTTT